This TCR beta chain came from a study of shared clonotypes between healthy human individuals. Study-wide results and limits: Represented genetic and exposure-history diversity was restricted by having few donors.

Of note for this clone: Its antigen is currently unknown.

The data were produced by immunoSEQ multiplex PCR, yet TCRdb's version contains in-frame clones alone and is incomplete. Seen here are about 2.4 million clones, 80% to 95% observed once, and the top ten hold 0.36%. This CDR3 is built from 18 residues. Germline V CDR1 and CDR2: MDHEN, SYDVKM. J lost 7 bases, V lost 6 bases, and 19 bases had no gene match. Donors comprised healthy HIV-negative adults lacking recent acute infections or vaccinations. Sequencing was done on a sample of naive CD4+ T cells from PBMCs. Subset here: CD45RA+ positively selected. The receptor was isolated from a man aged 18 to 30 in good health. Some clones in this sample may be carry-over from other donors' samples. The rearrangement links TRBV28 to TRBJ2-2; 8 bases line up with TRBD2. Written as DNA, the CDR3 is TGTGCCAGCAGAGCAGCCCATTCGGGACTAGGATTTATCGGGGAGCTGTTTTTT. This codes for CASRAAHSGLGFIGELFF.